Listed below are T cell receptor beta chains from one sample, sequenced in a study of T cell changes during pregnancy in multiple sclerosis. TCRdb's copy holds only in-frame clones and misses some; the assay was immunoSEQ multiplex PCR. The data show over 45,000 clones, with 75% to 95% seen just once and about 8.8% held by the top ten. The sequences come from CD8+ T cells from peripheral blood mononuclear cells, collected after pregnancy. These receptors came from a female donor with multiple sclerosis, enrolled in a pregnancy study. The CDR3 runs from the conserved cysteine through the conserved F or W. A D gene is named only where the DNA matches it firmly. The listing skips clone size in some rows; elsewhere it reads once, few, many or a size class.

cdr3_aa cdr3_nt v_call d_call clone_size j_call
CASSLGLQETQYF TGTGCCAGCAGCTTGGGTCTACAAGAGACCCAGTACTTC TRBV5-8 - - TRBJ2-5
CASSVAWGESTDTQYF TGTGCCAGCAGCGTAGCTTGGGGGGAAAGCACAGATACGCAGTATTTT TRBV9 - - TRBJ2-3
CASSYGTGGEQYF TGTGCCAGCAGTTACGGGACAGGAGGCGAGCAGTACTTC TRBV6-5 TRBD1 few TRBJ2-7
CASSSAQGTDTDTQYF TGTGCCAGCAGCTCCGCACAGGGGACGGACACAGATACGCAGTATTTT TRBV7-6 TRBD1 - TRBJ2-3
CASSLDRGQPQHF TGTGCCAGCAGTCTCGACAGGGGCCAGCCCCAGCATTTT TRBV6-5 TRBD1 - TRBJ1-5
CASSQLLTWIDEQFF TGCGCCAGCAGTCAGCTCCTGACATGGATCGATGAGCAGTTCTTC TRBV4-1 - - TRBJ2-1
CASFGTDRARRKDYTF TGTGCCAGCTTCGGGACGGACAGGGCCCGTCGTAAGGACTACACCTTC TRBV7-9 TRBD1 - TRBJ1-2
CASSQPGGQGQETQYF TGTGCCAGCAGCCAGCCCGGGGGACAGGGGCAAGAGACCCAGTACTTC TRBV14 TRBD1 - TRBJ2-5
CAIHAGTGNQPQHF TGTGCCATCCACGCCGGGACAGGGAATCAGCCCCAGCATTTT TRBV10-3 TRBD1 - TRBJ1-5
CASSFNPQGSSYTF TGTGCCAGCAGTTTTAATCCACAGGGTTCCAGCTACACCTTC TRBV27 - - TRBJ1-2
CASSYSTGNTEAFF TGTGCCAGCAGTTACTCTACAGGGAACACTGAAGCTTTCTTT TRBV6-6 - - TRBJ1-1
CASSLGGLKETQYF TGTGCCAGCAGCTTAGGTGGGCTCAAAGAGACCCAGTACTTC TRBV7-2 - - TRBJ2-5
CASSPSGRAYYNEQFF TGTGCCAGCAGTCCTAGCGGGAGGGCTTACTACAATGAGCAGTTCTTC TRBV11-2 TRBD2 - TRBJ2-1
CASSQAVYEQYF TGTGCCAGCAGCCAGGCGGTCTACGAGCAGTACTTC TRBV14 - - TRBJ2-7
CASSHAYLAGVIDTQYF TGCGCCAGCAGCCATGCCTATCTAGCGGGGGTAATAGATACGCAGTATTTT TRBV4-3 TRBD2 - TRBJ2-3
CASSSSGSSYNEQFF TGTGCCAGCAGTTCTAGCGGGAGCTCCTACAATGAGCAGTTCTTC TRBV27 TRBD2 - TRBJ2-1
CASSLRGGGPGDTQYF TGCGCCAGCAGCTTACGAGGGGGGGGGCCAGGAGATACGCAGTATTTT TRBV5-1 - - TRBJ2-3
CASSDHSTEGNTIYF TGCGCCAGCAGTGATCACAGCACCGAGGGAAACACCATATATTTT TRBV10-1 - - TRBJ1-3
CASSSTGSNTEAFF TGTGCCAGCAGCTCGACAGGGTCTAACACTGAAGCTTTCTTT TRBV7-9 TRBD1 - TRBJ1-1
CASSEGVIPGEQYF TGTGCCAGCAGTGAAGGTGTTATCCCAGGGGAGCAGTACTTC TRBV6-1 - - TRBJ2-7
CASSLLGGGQETQYF TGTGCCAGCAGCCTACTGGGGGGAGGCCAAGAGACCCAGTACTTC TRBV7-6 - - TRBJ2-5
CASSQGISGQTNTEAFF TGCGCCAGCAGCCAAGGGATCTCGGGACAGACGAACACTGAAGCTTTCTTT TRBV4-1 TRBD1 - TRBJ1-1
CSVEGQGSGDYEQYF TGCAGCGTTGAAGGCCAGGGCTCGGGGGACTACGAGCAGTACTTC TRBV29-1 - once TRBJ2-7
CASISTGVWCGYTF TGCGCCAGCATCTCCACAGGGGTCTGGTGCGGCTACACCTTC TRBV23-1 TRBD1 - TRBJ1-2
CASGQNQPQHF TGTGCTAGTGGACAAAATCAGCCCCAGCATTTT TRBV12-5 - - TRBJ1-5
CASSIADMSYEQYF TGTGCCAGTAGTATAGCGGACATGTCCTACGAGCAGTACTTC TRBV19 - - TRBJ2-7
CASSPTLGAWDEQYF TGTGCCAGCAGCCCCACCCTTGGGGCCTGGGACGAGCAGTACTTC TRBV7-3 - - TRBJ2-7
CASSLPGNYGYTF TGTGCCAGCAGTTTACCAGGGAACTATGGCTACACCTTC TRBV27 - - TRBJ1-2
CASSYSGSLSINLDEQYF TGCGCCAGCAGCTATAGCGGGAGCCTATCTATTAACCTCGACGAGCAGTACTTC TRBV4-1 TRBD2 - TRBJ2-7
CSALTGGTQYF TGCAGTGCCTTAACGGGGGGCACGCAGTATTTT TRBV20-1 - - TRBJ2-3
CASSLEVWGGSFTDTQYF TGTGCCAGCAGCTTGGAAGTTTGGGGTGGGAGTTTCACAGATACGCAGTATTTT TRBV5-6 - - TRBJ2-3
CACHPITPGYTF TGTGCCTGCCACCCGATTACACCTGGCTACACCTTC TRBV30 - - TRBJ1-2
CSVESRDYEQYF TGCAGCGTTGAGAGCAGGGATTACGAGCAGTACTTC TRBV29-1 - - TRBJ2-7
CASSLLAGARYNEQFF TGTGCCAGCAGCTTACTCGCGGGAGCTCGCTACAATGAGCAGTTCTTC TRBV13 TRBD2 - TRBJ2-1
CASSEPATGSEEKLFF TGTGCCAGCAGTGAACCCGCGACAGGCTCAGAGGAAAAACTGTTTTTT TRBV25-1 - - TRBJ1-4
CASSPIGQEVSGANVLTF TGTGCCAGCAGTCCTATCGGGCAGGAGGTCTCTGGGGCCAACGTCCTGACTTTC TRBV6-4 - - TRBJ2-6
CASSQERGSNEKLFF TGCGCCAGCAGCCAAGAACGGGGGTCTAATGAAAAACTGTTTTTT TRBV4-1 - - TRBJ1-4
CASSPHGRGIGSTGELFF TGTGCCAGCTCACCACATGGCAGGGGGATCGGTAGCACCGGGGAGCTGTTTTTT TRBV18 TRBD1 - TRBJ2-2
CASSLGQGTSYEQYF TGTGCCAGCAGCTTGGGGCAGGGGACCTCCTACGAGCAGTACTTC TRBV7-7 - - TRBJ2-7
CANEGPSSYEQYF TGTGCCAACGAGGGCCCGAGCTCCTACGAGCAGTACTTC TRBV30 - - TRBJ2-7
CASSETGGYYGYTF TGTGCCAGCAGTGAGACAGGGGGTTACTATGGCTACACCTTC TRBV6-1 TRBD1 - TRBJ1-2
CASSSRKGPSSYEQYF TGTGCCAGCAGCTCCCGTAAAGGCCCTAGCTCCTACGAGCAGTACTTC TRBV13 - - TRBJ2-7